This T cell receptor beta chain was sequenced during a study of blood T cell repertoires in COVID-19. Whole-study context: COVID-19 samples from acute and convalescent phases originated in the United States, Italy and Spain. Nucleic acid was either cDNA or gDNA, and it came from T cells, B-cell-depleted T cells, or PBMCs.

Authors' data handling: Nucleated cell counts were estimated from reference gene primer amplification. The protocol was immunoSEQ multiplex PCR, while the TCRdb copy is restricted to in-frame clones and leaves out a portion. The V and J calls and clone size were taken over from that table, and D and trimming were inferred from the DNA. The sample shows about 320,000 clones, about nine tenths of them seen only once. Seattle's enrolled individuals joined amid active infection and were then monitored longitudinally. Germline assignment: CDR1 MNHNY and CDR2 SVGAGI (reference sequence). This CDR3 spans 14 amino acids. V was shortened by 4 bases and J by 7 bases, with 17 bases between the two germline ends.

Material for sequencing was peripheral blood. The chain recombines TRBV6-6 with TRBJ2-7; TRBD1 is a possible D gene (5 bases). This sequence was found in a woman aged 25 to 39 with COVID-19, enrolled during active disease. The CDR3 sequence: CASSFGQGWNEQYF. The DNA of the CDR3 is TGTGCCAGCAGTTTCGGTCAGGGATGGAATGAGCAGTACTTC.